The 5 T cell receptor beta chains below were found in one sample sequenced in a study of shared clonotypes between healthy human individuals. Method: immunoSEQ multiplex PCR; TCRdb's copy keeps in-frame clones and lacks some. Here the sample spans fewer than 500,000 clones, around 79% being singletons. Source material: PBMCs. These receptors all stem from a woman aged 40 to 50 in good health. Some clones in this sample may be carry-over from other donors' samples.

V usage is TRBV30 and J usage is TRBJ1-6; D possibly corresponds to TRBD1 (5 bases). The CDR3 runs to 15 residues. CDR1 GTSNPN and CDR2 SVGIG come from the germline V gene (reference sequence). The germline V and J ends were trimmed by 1 base and 9 bases, with 16 bases remaining between them. CDR3 residues: CAWSAFTGPSSPLHF. The CDR3 region has the DNA TGTGCCTGGAGTGCCTTTACAGGACCTAGTTCACCCCTCCACTTT.

This chain uses TRBV5-1 with TRBJ2-1; D might be TRBD1 or TRBD2, each matching 5 bases. CDR3 length: 16 amino acids. V was trimmed by 1 base and J by 8 bases, leaving 19 bases between them. Germline-derived CDR1 and CDR2 are SGHRS and YFSETQ. This CDR3 reads CASSLRPSFGADEQFF. The CDR3 DNA sequence: TGCGCCAGCAGCTTGCGCCCTAGCTTTGGGGCGGATGAGCAGTTCTTC.

V usage is TRBV4-2 and J usage is TRBJ2-7; TRBD1 matches 9 bases. V lost 0 bases to trimming and J lost 2 bases; unmatched junction nucleotides: 5. Germline V gene lookup returns CDR1 LGHNA and CDR2 YNFKEQ. The CDR3 totals 16 residues. CDR3 nucleotide sequence: TGTGCCAGCAGCCAAGATCAGAACAGGGGGCCCTACGAGCAGTACTTC. Amino acids: CASSQDQNRGPYEQYF.

The chain links TRBV28 to TRBJ1-5; D might be TRBD1 (6 bases). The CDR3 runs to 14 residues. The germline gives CDR1 MDHEN, CDR2 SYDVKM. V gave up 6 bases and J gave up 2 bases, with 11 bases separating them. DNA for the CDR3: TGTGCCAGCAGCCTGGACAGTCGCAATCAGCCCCAGCATTTT. Translating it yields CASSLDSRNQPQHF.

As regards this clone: The sample contains more than one DNA sequence encoding this CDR3. The chain couples TRBV7-2 to TRBJ1-3, with D uncertain. Germline V gene data show CDR1 as SGHTA and CDR2 as FQGNSA. The ends were cut back, 5 bases at V and 0 bases at J, with 8 bases in the middle. This CDR3 is built from 14 residues. Here the CDR3 reads CASSLGFSGNTIYF. CDR3 sequence (DNA): TGTGCCAGCAGCCTGGGATTCTCTGGAAACACCATATATTTT.